This entry concerns a single TCR beta chain. The antigen it recognizes is unknown. Per-nucleotide qualities are absent, and no much larger clonotype sits a single base away. The treatment or condition label of this sample denotes: around 19 received Ad26.COV2.S at low or high dose, single or two shots; roughly five received placebo; per-sample allocation not given. For vaccine and placebo recipients, repertoires were sequenced using samples collected on day 63 after the first injection. In Cohort 1b, some 25 adults aged 18-55 years were enrolled at a single site in Boston, USA, between 29 July and 7 August 2020. Ad26.COV2.S consisted of a replication-incompetent adenovirus type 26 vector by which a prefusion-stabilized SARS-CoV-2 spike protein from the original Wuhan strain was expressed. The immunoSEQ Assay was the method used to sequence TCRbeta CDR3 regions. After extraction, genomic DNA underwent amplification by bias-controlled multiplex PCR, followed by high-throughput sequencing. The source study handled its data this way. To quantify the absolute abundance of each unique TCRbeta CDR3 region, sequences were collapsed and filtered. T cell fraction was estimated by normalizing TCRbeta template counts to usable DNA, which was measured by amplifying reference genes present in all nucleated cells. Repertoire TCRs were annotated as SARS-CoV-2-specific by exact matching of V gene, CDR3 amino acid sequence and J gene to a known reactive TCR set. The reference SARS-CoV-2 TCR set was derived from MIRA and filtered for enrichment in COVID-19-positive ImmuneCODE repertoires, a step that removed public or cross-reactive TCRs. Based on the MIRA antigens, annotated TCRs were further analysed at the level of specific ORF or position within ORF. Depth was the summed frequency of annotated unique rearrangements, while breadth was defined as annotated unique rearrangements over total unique productive rearrangements. TCR breadth was compared between groups using two-sided Wilcoxon rank-sum tests. TCRdb re-hosts the immuneACCESS table, in-frame sequences only. Its copies lack some clones; in the studies checked, an unresolved V gene accounts for under half of them, and the cause for the rest is not known. V and J calls and clone size follow that table, whereas D and trimming were derived from the DNA. In all, the sample holds around 450,000 clones, and 90% of those were seen once. Together, the top ten hold roughly 3.9% of the sample.

This entry is derived from a study of Ad26.COV2.S vaccination and SARS-CoV-2 variants (dated by TCRdb to the early 2020s). For context, the study as a whole: Donors in the vaccine arm were drawn from COV1001, a phase I-IIa trial of Ad26.COV2.S in healthy adults that was multicentre, randomized, double-blind and placebo-controlled. TCRbeta repertoire sequencing served as the tool for gauging how specific and how broad the SARS-CoV-2-reactive T cell receptors were following Ad26.COV2.S vaccination. Blinding of investigators to trial group allocation was maintained during experiments and outcome assessment. The TCR-sequenced set comprised about 32 samples: around 20 Ad26.COV2.S vaccine recipients, 5 placebo recipients and 8 SARS-CoV-2 convalescent individuals. Dosing of Ad26.COV2.S was intramuscular, at either 5x10^10 or 1x10^11 viral particles, delivered as one shot or as two shots spaced 56 days apart. Trial participants were randomized into five groups of five: low-dose or high-dose Ad26.COV2.S given once or twice, or placebo on both occasions.

The trim is 0 bases for V and 4 bases for J, with a gap of 13 bases between the germline ends. Taken from cysteine to phenylalanine, the CDR3 has 16 residues. Only the CDR3 portion is preserved as DNA: 48 bases, with reading frame beginning at the first base. CDR1 and CDR2 (LGHNT, FRNRAP) derive from the germline V gene. Here is what the overall study found, with its caveats: Substantial breadth of spike-specific CD8+ and CD4+ T cell responses was reported after vaccination. The study was not powered for comparison of responses between vaccine doses or regimens. Spike-specific TCR breadth was higher in Ad26.COV2.S recipients than in placebo recipients (P = 0.0014). Vaccine and placebo recipients had comparable non-spike TCR breadth, which fits with the vaccine containing only spike. The authors noted that the TCR breadth and depth analyses may have underestimated total T cell responses.

The TCR originated in a person between 18 and 65 years old who received the Ad26.COV2.S COVID-19 vaccine or a placebo. The rearranged segments are TRBV12-5 and TRBJ1-3, with the D gene too uncertain to name. Here the sequenced sample was peripheral blood, taken in a trial of Ad26.COV2.S vaccine versus placebo. The bases are TGTGCTAGTGGTTTGGTAATCCACATCGGGGGAAACACCATATATTTT. Translated, this is CASGLVIHIGGNTIYF.